This entry lists 20 T cell receptor beta chains sequenced from one sample in a study of blood T cell repertoires in COVID-19. Clones were sequenced by immunoSEQ multiplex PCR, and TCRdb holds only the in-frame ones, with some missing. The sample holds around 400,000 clones, approximately 93% seen once. Input material: PBMCs or T cells enriched from blood (not recorded which). The receptor source for this set is a middle-aged woman who had been exposed to COVID-19.

V and J are TRBV7-8 and TRBJ2-1; perhaps TRBD1 as D (6 bases). V lost 5 bases to trimming and J lost 4 bases, with 9 bases between them. The germline CDR1 and CDR2 sequences are SGHVS and FQNEAQ. CDR3 length: 13 amino acids. The CDR3 reads CASSPDSYNEQFF. CDR3 sequence (DNA): TGTGCCAGCAGCCCGGACAGTTACAATGAGCAGTTCTTC.

The chain has TRBV10-2 and TRBJ2-7; a possible D gene is TRBD2 (5 bases). The CDR3 has 14 amino acids. Germline V CDR1 and CDR2: WSHSY, SAAADI. Trimming took off 4 bases at V and 0 bases at J, with 10 bases between the two ends. For the CDR3, the DNA is TGCGCCAGCAGTGTTAAGCGGACCTCCTACGAGCAGTACTTC. It codes for CASSVKRTSYEQYF.

The V gene is TRBV9, the J gene TRBJ2-1; perhaps TRBD2 as D (5 bases). From germline, CDR1 is SGDLS and CDR2 YYNGEE. The CDR3 is 15 residues long. Trimming stripped 0 bases from V and 5 bases from J, with 12 bases between. CDR3 region: CASSVGGSADNEQFF. CDR3 nucleotide sequence: TGTGCCAGCAGCGTAGGGGGTAGCGCTGACAATGAGCAGTTCTTC.

The chain joins TRBV6-5 to TRBJ1-2; D gene uncertain. The V end was cut by 6 bases, the J end by 7 bases, with 15 bases between. The CDR3 runs 13 residues. The germline CDR1 and CDR2 sequences are MNHEY and SVGAGI. CDR3 region: CASRTEGLPGYTF. The CDR3 DNA sequence: TGTGCCAGCAGGACTGAGGGTCTGCCTGGCTACACCTTC.

In regard to this clone: The same CDR3 is also encoded by other DNA sequences in this sample. CDR3 nucleotide sequence: TGTGCCAGCAGCCCTACAGGGAACTATGGCTACACCTTC. This encodes CASSPTGNYGYTF. The rearrangement uses TRBV3-1 (or the pseudogene TRBV3-2) and TRBJ1-2; tentative D call: TRBD1 (6 bases). The CDR3 has 13 residues. CDR1 is LGHDT and CDR2 is YNNKEL in the germline V gene (reference sequence). V was shortened by 4 bases and J by 2 bases, with 8 bases between the two germline ends.

This clone was counted a single time. The chain is built from TRBV15 and TRBJ2-5, with no clear D. This CDR3 region has 12 residues. V was clipped by 3 bases and J by 2 bases, with 4 bases between them. Germline-derived CDR1 and CDR2 are LNHNV and YYDKDF (reference sequence). This CDR3 is CATSRSQETQYF. The CDR3 DNA reads as TGTGCCACCAGCAGGTCTCAAGAGACCCAGTACTTC. The full variable domain, completed using reference TRBV15 and TRBJ2-5, is DAMVIQNPRYQVTQFGKPVTLSCSQTLNHNVMYWYQQKSSQAPKLLFHYYDKDFNNEADTPDNFQSRRPNTSFCFLDIRSPGLGDTAMYLCATSRSQETQYFGPGTRLLVL.

This clone has more than one count but fewer than ten. In DNA, the CDR3 is TGTGCCAGCAGCTCGTCCAATGAGCAGTTCTTC. Protein product: CASSSSNEQFF. The chain is built from TRBV7-9 and TRBJ2-1; D not resolved. Trimming took off 4 bases at V and 6 bases at J, with 4 bases between the two ends. The CDR3 covers 11 residues. The germline CDR1 and CDR2 sequences are SEHNR and FQNEAQ (reference sequence).

The chain joins TRBV5-1 to TRBJ1-6, with a tentative D call TRBD1 (6 bases). The CDR3 consists of 16 residues. Trimming took 1 base from V and 8 from J, leaving 16 bases between them. Germline CDR1 and CDR2: SGHRS and YFSETQ. The DNA for the CDR3 is TGCGCCAGCAGCTTGCAATGGCCGACAGGTGATTCACCCCTCCACTTT. Protein sequence: CASSLQWPTGDSPLHF.

V usage is TRBV7-9 and J usage is TRBJ1-1, with a tentative D call TRBD1 (5 bases). Germline lookup yields CDR1 SEHNR and CDR2 FQNEAQ (reference sequence). V was clipped by 4 bases and J by 5 bases, with 14 bases between them. CDR3 length equals 14 residues. CDR3 residues: CASSSAAGGTEAFF. The CDR3 DNA sequence: TGTGCCAGCAGCTCAGCTGCGGGGGGGACTGAAGCTTTCTTT.

The rearrangement joins TRBV12-5 to TRBJ1-4, with TRBD1 matching over 7 bases. Germline CDR1 is LGHNT and CDR2 is FRNRAP. The V segment lost 3 bases and the J segment 10 bases; nucleotides outside the gene matches: 2. The CDR3 spans 12 residues. The CDR3 is CASGLTGAKLFF. In DNA, the CDR3 is TGTGCTAGTGGTTTAACAGGGGCAAAACTGTTTTTT.

The V and J genes are TRBV7-2 and TRBJ2-7, with D hard to call. Germline CDR1 SGHTA, CDR2 FQGNSA. V lost 0 bases, J lost 2 bases, and 11 bases lay in between. The CDR3 sequence is 15 residues long. CDR3 sequence: CASSLATAETYEQYF. The CDR3 DNA follows: TGTGCCAGCAGCTTAGCGACGGCGGAAACCTACGAGCAGTACTTC.

This chain connects TRBV7-8 to TRBJ2-7; TRBD2 is a possible D gene (6 bases). The germline gives CDR1 SGHVS, CDR2 FQNEAQ. CDR3 length: 16 residues. V dropped 5 bases and J dropped 2 bases, with 19 bases sitting between them. CDR3 sequence (DNA): TGTGCCAGCAGCCCCGGTGGAGGGCGGGAAACCTACGAGCAGTACTTC. Protein: CASSPGGGRETYEQYF.

The chain combines TRBV5-1 with TRBJ2-6; 8 nucleotides align to TRBD1. V lost 4 bases and J lost 6; bases outside the gene matches: 12. CDR3 length equals 17 residues. Germline V lookup: CDR1 SGHRS, CDR2 YFSETQ. CDR3 region: CASSRRQGTFEANVLTF. CDR3 in DNA: TGCGCCAGCAGCAGGCGACAGGGGACCTTTGAGGCCAACGTCCTGACTTTC.

The rearrangement links TRBV2 to TRBJ2-1; D is unclear. The CDR3 has 14 residues. The V end lost 4 bases, the J end lost 6 bases, and 13 bases lay between the germline ends. Per the germline V gene, CDR1 is SNHLY and CDR2 is FYNNEI. CDR3 region: CASSVRLDSNEQFF. DNA of the CDR3: TGTGCCAGCAGTGTACGGCTAGATAGCAATGAGCAGTTCTTC. Together with reference TRBV2 and TRBJ2-1, the CDR3 gives the full variable domain: EPEVTQTPSHQVTQMGQEVILRCVPISNHLYFYWYRQILGQKVEFLVSFYNNEISEKSEIFDDQFSVERPDGSNFTLKIRSTKLEDSAMYFCASSVRLDSNEQFFGPGTRLTVL.

The J gene is TRBJ1-6, the V gene TRBV30; D call uncertain. The CDR3 covers 15 residues. CDR1 is GTSNPN and CDR2 is SVGIG in the germline V gene (reference sequence). V was pared by 0 bases and J by 8 bases, with 14 bases between. The CDR3 sequence is CAWSVFSGNDSPLHF. The CDR3 DNA follows: TGTGCCTGGAGTGTTTTTTCGGGTAATGATTCACCCCTCCACTTT.

This clone was detected once. The chain has TRBV27 and TRBJ2-1, with D unresolved. Deletions cut 3 bases from V and 6 bases from J, with 6 bases between. Germline lookup yields CDR1 MNHEY and CDR2 SMNVEV (reference sequence). This CDR3 has 12 amino acids. The CDR3 DNA reads as TGTGCCAGCAGTTTCGGGTTCAATGAGCAGTTCTTC. This codes for CASSFGFNEQFF.

The chain links TRBV7-2 to TRBJ2-3; D is undetermined. This CDR3 is 15 amino acids long. V lost 3 bases and J lost 1, with 11 bases in between. The germline V gene has CDR1 SGHTA and CDR2 FQGNSA. Here the CDR3 reads CASSLQRLGTDTQYF. Written as DNA, the CDR3 is TGTGCCAGCAGCTTGCAGAGGCTAGGCACAGATACGCAGTATTTT.

The gene calls are TRBV9 and TRBJ1-6; D perhaps matches TRBD1 (5 bases). The length of the CDR3 is 14 residues. CDR1 and CDR2 (germline): SGDLS, YYNGEE. Between the trimmed V and J ends, which lost 0 bases and 7 bases, there was a span of 8 bases. The CDR3 coding sequence is TGTGCCAGCAGCGTAGGACAGCCAAATTCACCCCTCCACTTT. It encodes CASSVGQPNSPLHF.

The gene calls are TRBV9 and TRBJ2-3, with D perhaps matching TRBD2 (5 bases). The length of the CDR3 is 12 residues. The germline V gene encodes CDR1 SGDLS and CDR2 YYNGEE. Trimming left V 5 bases short and J 3 bases short, with 7 bases between. This CDR3 reads CASRGATDTQYF. DNA for the CDR3: TGTGCCAGCAGGGGAGCGACAGATACGCAGTATTTT.

The chain carries TRBV27 and TRBJ2-1; TRBD1 matches 7 bases. Trimming cost V 3 bases and J 6 bases; bases outside gene matches: 5. This CDR3 spans 14 amino acids. Germline CDR1 reads MNHEY; CDR2 reads SMNVEV (reference sequence). Written as DNA, the CDR3 is TGTGCCAGCAGTTTTGCAGGGGGATCCAATGAGCAGTTCTTC. Its protein product is CASSFAGGSNEQFF.